The entry below describes one TCR beta chain. Healthy Finnish infants having corrective surgery for congenital heart defects served as donors. A roughly 0.45-1 mL peripheral blood aliquot was taken intraoperatively from four of eight donors. No fixed cell number was used; all available blood leukocytes supplied DNA. The sample originates from a study of human thymus T cells. There are 14 residues in the CDR3. CDR1 and CDR2 (germline): SGDLS, YYNGEE. Trimming took 2 bases from V and 2 from J, leaving 11 bases between them. TCRdb keeps only in-frame clones here, not all; method: immunoSEQ multiplex PCR. This table holds tens of thousands of clones, 94% found once.

The chain couples TRBV9 to TRBJ2-7; D gene ambiguous. This sequence was found in a boy younger than two with a congenital heart defect but otherwise immunologically healthy. The specimen was blood. The CDR3 nucleotides read TGTGCCAGCAGCGTTAGTTTGCAGGCCTACGAGCAGTACTTC. This gives the protein CASSVSLQAYEQYF.